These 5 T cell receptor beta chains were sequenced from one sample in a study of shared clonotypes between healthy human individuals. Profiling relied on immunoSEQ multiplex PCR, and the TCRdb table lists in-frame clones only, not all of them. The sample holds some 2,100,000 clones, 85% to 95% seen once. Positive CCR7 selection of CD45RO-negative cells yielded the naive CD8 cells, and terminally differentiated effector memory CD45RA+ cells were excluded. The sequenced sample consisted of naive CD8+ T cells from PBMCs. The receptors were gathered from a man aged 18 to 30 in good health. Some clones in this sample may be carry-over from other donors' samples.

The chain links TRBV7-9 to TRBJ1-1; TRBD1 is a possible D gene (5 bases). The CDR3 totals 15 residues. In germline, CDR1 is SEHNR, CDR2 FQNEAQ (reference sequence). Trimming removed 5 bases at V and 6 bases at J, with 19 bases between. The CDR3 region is CASSGGGAPVAEAFF. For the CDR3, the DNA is TGTGCCAGCAGCGGAGGTGGGGCCCCTGTGGCTGAAGCTTTCTTT.

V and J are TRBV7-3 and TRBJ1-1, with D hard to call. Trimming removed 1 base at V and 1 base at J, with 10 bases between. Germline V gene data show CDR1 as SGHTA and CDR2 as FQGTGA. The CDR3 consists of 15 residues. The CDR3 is CASSLNSGRNTEAFF. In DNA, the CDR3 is TGTGCCAGCAGCTTAAATTCGGGCCGGAACACTGAAGCTTTCTTT.

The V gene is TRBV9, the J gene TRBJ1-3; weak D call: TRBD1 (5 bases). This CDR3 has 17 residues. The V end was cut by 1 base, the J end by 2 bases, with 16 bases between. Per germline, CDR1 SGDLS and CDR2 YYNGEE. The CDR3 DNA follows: TGTGCCAGCAGCGTAAGCTGGGACGGAATTACTGGAAACACCATATATTTT. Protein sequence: CASSVSWDGITGNTIYF.

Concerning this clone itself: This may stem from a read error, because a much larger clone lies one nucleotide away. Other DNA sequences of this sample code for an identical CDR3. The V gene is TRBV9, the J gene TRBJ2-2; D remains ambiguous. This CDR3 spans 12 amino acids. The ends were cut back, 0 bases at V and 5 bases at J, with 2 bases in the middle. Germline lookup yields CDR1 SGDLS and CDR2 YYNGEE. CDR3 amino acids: CASSVGTGELFF. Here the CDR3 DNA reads TGTGCCAGCAGCGTAGGTACCGGGGAGCTGTTTTTT.

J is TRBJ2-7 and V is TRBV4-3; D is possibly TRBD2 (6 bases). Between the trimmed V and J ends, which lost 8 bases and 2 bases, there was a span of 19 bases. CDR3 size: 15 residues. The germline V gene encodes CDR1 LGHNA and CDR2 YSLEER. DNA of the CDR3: TGCGCCAGCGGGGTGGGACTGGACGGAACCTACGAGCAGTACTTC. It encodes CASGVGLDGTYEQYF.